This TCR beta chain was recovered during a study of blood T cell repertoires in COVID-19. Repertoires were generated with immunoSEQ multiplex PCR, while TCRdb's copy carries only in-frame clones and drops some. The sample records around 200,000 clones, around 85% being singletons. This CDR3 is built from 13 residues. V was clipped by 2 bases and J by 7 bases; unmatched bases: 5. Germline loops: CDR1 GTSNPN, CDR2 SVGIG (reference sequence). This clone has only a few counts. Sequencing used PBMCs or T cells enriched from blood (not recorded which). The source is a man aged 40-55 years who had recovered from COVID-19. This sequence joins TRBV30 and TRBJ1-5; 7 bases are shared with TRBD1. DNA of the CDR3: TGTGCCTGGAGTCACAGGGGTGGACAGCCCCAGCATTTT. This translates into CAWSHRGGQPQHF. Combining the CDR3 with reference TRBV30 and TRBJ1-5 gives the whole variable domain SQTIHQWPATLVQPVGSPLSLECTVEGTSNPNLYWYRQAAGRGLQLLFYSVGIGQISSEVPQNLSASRPQDRQFILSSKKLLLSDSGFYLCAWSHRGGQPQHFGDGTRLSIL.